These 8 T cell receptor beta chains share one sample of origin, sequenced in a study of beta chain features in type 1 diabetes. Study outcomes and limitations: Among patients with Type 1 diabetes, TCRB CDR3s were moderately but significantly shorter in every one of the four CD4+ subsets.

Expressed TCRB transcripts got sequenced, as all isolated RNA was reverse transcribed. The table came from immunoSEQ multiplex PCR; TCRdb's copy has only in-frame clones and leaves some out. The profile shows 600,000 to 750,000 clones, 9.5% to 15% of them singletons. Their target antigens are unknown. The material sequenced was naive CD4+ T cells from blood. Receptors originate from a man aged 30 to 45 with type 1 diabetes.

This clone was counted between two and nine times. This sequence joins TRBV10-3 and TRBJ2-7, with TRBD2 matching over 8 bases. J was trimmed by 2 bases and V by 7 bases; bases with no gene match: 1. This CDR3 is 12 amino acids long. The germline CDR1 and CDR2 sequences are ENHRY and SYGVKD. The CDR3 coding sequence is TGTGCCATCAATAGCGGGGCCTACGAGCAGTACTTC. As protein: CAINSGAYEQYF.

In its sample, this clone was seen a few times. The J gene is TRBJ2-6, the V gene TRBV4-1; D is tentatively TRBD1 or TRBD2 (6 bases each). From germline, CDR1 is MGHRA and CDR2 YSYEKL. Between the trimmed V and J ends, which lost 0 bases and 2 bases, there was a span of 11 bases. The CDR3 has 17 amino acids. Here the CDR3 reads CASSQDRGGPGANVLTF. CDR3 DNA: TGCGCCAGCAGCCAAGACAGGGGAGGCCCTGGGGCCAACGTCCTGACTTTC.

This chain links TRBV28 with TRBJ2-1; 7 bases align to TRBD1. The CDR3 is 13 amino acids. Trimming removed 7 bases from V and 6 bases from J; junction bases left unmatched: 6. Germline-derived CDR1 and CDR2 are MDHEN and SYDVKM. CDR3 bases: TGTGCCAGCATTACGACAGGGATCAATGAGCAGTTCTTC. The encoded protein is CASITTGINEQFF.

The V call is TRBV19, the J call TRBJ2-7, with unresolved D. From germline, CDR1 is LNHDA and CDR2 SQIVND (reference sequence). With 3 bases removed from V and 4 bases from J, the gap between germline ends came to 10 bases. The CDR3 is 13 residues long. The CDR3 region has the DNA TGTGCCAGTAGTATGCCCGGACGGTACGAGCAGTACTTC. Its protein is CASSMPGRYEQYF.

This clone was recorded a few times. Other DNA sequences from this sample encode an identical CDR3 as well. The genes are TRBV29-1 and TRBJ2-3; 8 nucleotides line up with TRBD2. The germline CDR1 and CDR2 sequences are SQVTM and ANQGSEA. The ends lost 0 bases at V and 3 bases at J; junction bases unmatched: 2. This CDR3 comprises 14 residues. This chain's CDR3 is CSVEDGGGTDTQYF. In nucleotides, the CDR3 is TGCAGCGTTGAAGATGGCGGGGGGACAGATACGCAGTATTTT.

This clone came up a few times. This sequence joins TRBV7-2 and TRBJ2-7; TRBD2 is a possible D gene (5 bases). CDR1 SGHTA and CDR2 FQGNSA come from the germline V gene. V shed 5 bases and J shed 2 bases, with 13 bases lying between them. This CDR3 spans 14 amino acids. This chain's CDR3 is CASSLSGRAYEQYF. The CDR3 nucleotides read TGTGCCAGCAGCCTCAGCGGCCGAGCCTACGAGCAGTACTTC.

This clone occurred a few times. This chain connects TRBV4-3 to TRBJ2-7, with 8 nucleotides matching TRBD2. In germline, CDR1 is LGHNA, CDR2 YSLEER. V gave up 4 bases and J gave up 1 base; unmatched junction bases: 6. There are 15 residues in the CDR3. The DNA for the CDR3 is TGCGCCAGCAGCCGGGCCTCGGGGGGGTCCTACGAGCAGTACTTC. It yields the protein CASSRASGGSYEQYF.

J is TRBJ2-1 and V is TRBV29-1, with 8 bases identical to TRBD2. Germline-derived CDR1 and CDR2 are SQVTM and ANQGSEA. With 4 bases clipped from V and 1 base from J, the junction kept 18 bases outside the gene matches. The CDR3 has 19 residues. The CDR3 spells CSVGMVGLAGLGSYNEQFF. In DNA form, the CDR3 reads TGCAGCGTTGGGATGGTCGGGTTAGCGGGGTTAGGGTCCTACAATGAGCAGTTCTTC.